A selection of T cell receptor beta chains follows, all from one sample in a study of blood T cell repertoires in COVID-19. Assay: immunoSEQ multiplex PCR; the TCRdb copy retains only in-frame clones and omits some. The sample shows 75,000 or so clones, roughly 83% of them seen only once. Sample: peripheral blood. The source is a woman over 75 with acute or convalescent COVID-19. Each CDR3 is given with its conserved first and last residue. D genes are given only for firm matches. The listing skips clone size in some rows; elsewhere it reads once, few, many or a size class.

V: TRBV24-1; size: once; D: TRBD2; J: TRBJ2-1; CDR3: CATSDSGLAGGLSNYNEQFF; DNA: TGTGCCACCAGTGATTCAGGACTAGCGGGGGGCCTTTCAAACTACAATGAGCAGTTCTTC
V: TRBV7-8; size: -; D: -; J: TRBJ1-1; CDR3: CASSYTGKTEAFF; DNA: TGTGCCAGCAGCTACACAGGGAAAACTGAAGCTTTCTTT
V: TRBV19; size: few; D: -; J: TRBJ1-3; CDR3: CASSISALTGNTIYF; DNA: TGTGCCAGTAGTATATCCGCCTTGACAGGAAACACCATATATTTT
V: TRBV5-5; size: -; D: TRBD1; J: TRBJ1-6; CDR3: CASNPHQPGQKIPPLHF; DNA: TGTGCCAGCAATCCCCACCAACCGGGACAGAAGATCCCACCCCTCCACTTT
V: TRBV19; size: -; D: TRBD1; J: TRBJ1-5; CDR3: CASSLWTGGAGGNQPQHF; DNA: TGTGCCAGTAGTCTATGGACAGGGGGCGCGGGGGGCAATCAGCCCCAGCATTTT
V: TRBV10-2; size: -; D: -; J: TRBJ2-1; CDR3: CASMQGRANEQFF; DNA: TGCGCCAGCATGCAAGGGCGGGCCAATGAGCAGTTCTTC
V: TRBV2; size: -; D: -; J: TRBJ2-5; CDR3: CASRATGKGEETQYF; DNA: TGTGCCAGCAGGGCCACAGGGAAGGGCGAAGAGACCCAGTACTTC
V: TRBV11-3; size: -; D: -; J: TRBJ2-7; CDR3: CASSSRDNNEQYF; DNA: TGTGCCAGCAGCTCCCGGGACAATAACGAGCAGTACTTC
V: TRBV3-1/TRBV3-2; size: -; D: TRBD1; J: TRBJ1-5; CDR3: CASSHPRDSYQPQHF; DNA: TGTGCCAGCAGCCACCCCCGGGACAGCTATCAGCCCCAGCATTTT
V: TRBV19; size: -; D: TRBD2; J: TRBJ2-2; CDR3: CASSWGGSTGELFF; DNA: TGTGCCAGTAGTTGGGGGGGTAGCACCGGGGAGCTGTTTTTT
V: TRBV10-1; size: -; D: -; J: TRBJ1-2; CDR3: CASSPHRDNYGYTF; DNA: TGCGCCAGCAGTCCCCACAGGGATAACTATGGCTACACCTTC
V: TRBV24-1; size: -; D: TRBD2; J: TRBJ2-5; CDR3: CATSDLRHSGGETQYF; DNA: TGTGCCACCAGTGACTTACGACACTCGGGGGGAGAGACCCAGTACTTC
V: TRBV9; size: -; D: -; J: TRBJ2-1; CDR3: CASSPPSGTYNEQFF; DNA: TGTGCCAGCAGCCCCCCCAGCGGGACATACAATGAGCAGTTCTTC
V: TRBV28; size: -; D: -; J: TRBJ2-7; CDR3: CASRRRGLYYEQYF; DNA: TGTGCCAGCAGACGAAGGGGACTGTACTACGAGCAGTACTTC
V: TRBV2; size: -; D: -; J: TRBJ1-1; CDR3: CAPNRNTEAFF; DNA: TGTGCCCCCAACAGGAACACTGAAGCTTTCTTT
V: TRBV5-1; size: -; D: -; J: TRBJ2-2; CDR3: CASSLDGADTGELFF; DNA: TGCGCCAGCAGCTTGGATGGGGCCGACACCGGGGAGCTGTTTTTT
V: TRBV6-1; size: -; D: -; J: TRBJ1-3; CDR3: CASSEPVSGNTIYF; DNA: TGTGCCAGCAGTGAACCCGTCTCTGGAAACACCATATATTTT
V: TRBV12-3/TRBV12-4; size: -; D: TRBD1; J: TRBJ1-2; CDR3: CASSTQGVYGYTF; DNA: TGTGCCAGCAGTACACAGGGGGTCTATGGCTACACCTTC
V: TRBV6-1; size: -; D: TRBD2; J: TRBJ2-3; CDR3: CASSEGAGGLRDTQYF; DNA: TGTGCCAGCAGTGAAGGAGCGGGGGGGCTGAGAGATACGCAGTATTTT
V: TRBV3-1/TRBV3-2; size: few; D: -; J: TRBJ1-1; CDR3: CASSQGWGGNTEAFF; DNA: TGTGCCAGCAGCCAAGGGTGGGGAGGAAACACTGAAGCTTTCTTT
V: TRBV12-3/TRBV12-4; size: -; D: -; J: TRBJ2-7; CDR3: CASSIDSSYEQYF; DNA: TGTGCCAGCAGCATAGACAGCTCCTACGAGCAGTACTTC
V: TRBV5-5; size: -; D: TRBD2; J: TRBJ2-3; CDR3: CASSLLTSEVTDTQYF; DNA: TGTGCCAGCAGCTTGCTGACTAGCGAAGTCACAGATACGCAGTATTTT
V: TRBV19; size: -; D: -; J: TRBJ1-1; CDR3: CASRPTETVRGTEAFF; DNA: TGTGCCAGTAGACCTACCGAGACAGTAAGGGGCACTGAAGCTTTCTTT
V: TRBV5-6; size: few; D: TRBD1; J: TRBJ2-7; CDR3: CASSVAGTGGSYEQYF; DNA: TGTGCCAGCAGCGTAGCCGGGACAGGGGGCTCCTACGAGCAGTACTTC
V: TRBV5-6; size: many; D: -; J: TRBJ1-1; CDR3: CASSPLGSATEAFF; DNA: TGTGCCAGCAGCCCCCTCGGGTCCGCCACTGAAGCTTTCTTT
V: TRBV5-1; size: -; D: TRBD1; J: TRBJ1-1; CDR3: CASSLEGTGLLNTEAFF; DNA: TGCGCCAGCAGCTTGGAAGGGACAGGGCTTTTGAACACTGAAGCTTTCTTT
V: TRBV5-8; size: -; D: TRBD1; J: TRBJ1-2; CDR3: CASSLQGAPGYGYTF; DNA: TGTGCCAGCAGCTTACAGGGGGCGCCCGGCTATGGCTACACCTTC
V: TRBV6-5; size: -; D: TRBD1; J: TRBJ1-5; CDR3: CASSYSPGQGHQPQHF; DNA: TGTGCCAGCAGTTACTCACCGGGACAGGGACATCAGCCCCAGCATTTT
V: TRBV30; size: -; D: -; J: TRBJ2-7; CDR3: CAWSVQNYEQYF; DNA: TGTGCCTGGAGTGTACAGAACTACGAGCAGTACTTC
V: TRBV16; size: -; D: TRBD1; J: TRBJ1-2; CDR3: CASSQGQGGLSGYTF; DNA: TGTGCCAGCAGCCAGGGACAGGGTGGCCTCTCTGGCTACACCTTC
V: TRBV3-1/TRBV3-2; size: -; D: -; J: TRBJ2-5; CDR3: CASRPGSQETQYF; DNA: TGTGCCAGCAGGCCGGGATCCCAAGAGACCCAGTACTTC
V: TRBV7-9; size: -; D: -; J: TRBJ1-2; CDR3: CASSPTNANYGYTF; DNA: TGTGCCAGCAGCCCAACAAATGCTAACTATGGCTACACCTTC
V: TRBV18; size: -; D: -; J: TRBJ1-5; CDR3: CASSRDRNQPQHF; DNA: TGTGCCAGCTCACGCGACAGAAATCAGCCCCAGCATTTT
V: TRBV15; size: -; D: -; J: TRBJ2-1; CDR3: CATSRGLVGNEQFF; DNA: TGTGCCACCAGCAGAGGACTAGTAGGCAATGAGCAGTTCTTC
V: TRBV11-3; size: once; D: -; J: TRBJ2-6; CDR3: CASSGPGANVLTF; DNA: TGTGCCAGCAGTGGCCCCGGGGCCAACGTCCTGACTTTC
V: TRBV6-5; size: -; D: -; J: TRBJ1-2; CDR3: CASGRGAEITGGYTF; DNA: TGTGCCAGCGGGCGGGGGGCCGAAATAACGGGTGGCTACACCTTC
V: TRBV10-3; size: few; D: -; J: TRBJ1-1; CDR3: CAISEGREGAFF; DNA: TGTGCCATCAGTGAGGGCAGGGAAGGAGCTTTCTTT
V: TRBV4-2; size: -; D: -; J: TRBJ2-5; CDR3: CASSQGSRETQYF; DNA: TGTGCCAGCAGCCAGGGCTCCCGGGAGACCCAGTACTTC
V: TRBV4-1; size: -; D: -; J: TRBJ1-2; CDR3: CASSQIRDISYGYTF; DNA: TGCGCCAGCAGCCAAATCCGGGACATTTCCTATGGCTACACCTTC
V: TRBV5-4; size: -; D: TRBD1; J: TRBJ1-1; CDR3: CASSRARDREMNTEAFF; DNA: TGTGCCAGCAGCCGAGCGAGGGACAGGGAAATGAACACTGAAGCTTTCTTT
V: TRBV25-1; size: -; D: TRBD2; J: TRBJ2-5; CDR3: CASSRGASGKETQYF; DNA: TGTGCCAGCAGTAGGGGAGCTAGCGGGAAAGAGACCCAGTACTTC
V: TRBV19; size: -; D: -; J: TRBJ2-3; CDR3: CASSQGTDTDTQYF; DNA: TGTGCCAGTAGTCAGGGGACGGACACAGATACGCAGTATTTT
V: TRBV29-1; size: -; D: -; J: TRBJ2-7; CDR3: CSVVQLNYEQYF; DNA: TGCAGCGTTGTACAGTTAAATTACGAGCAGTACTTC
V: TRBV30; size: -; D: -; J: TRBJ1-2; CDR3: CAWSVRGADNPNYGYTF; DNA: TGTGCCTGGAGTGTACGGGGGGCCGACAATCCTAACTATGGCTACACCTTC
V: TRBV19; size: -; D: -; J: TRBJ1-5; CDR3: CASTSLRLNGNQPQHF; DNA: TGTGCCAGTACCTCGCTTAGACTTAATGGGAATCAGCCCCAGCATTTT
V: TRBV14; size: -; D: TRBD1; J: TRBJ2-2; CDR3: CASSLRQGHTGELFF; DNA: TGTGCCAGCAGCCTTAGACAGGGGCACACCGGGGAGCTGTTTTTT
V: TRBV5-1; size: -; D: -; J: TRBJ1-6; CDR3: CASSLAMGGQSDNSPLHF; DNA: TGCGCCAGCAGCTTGGCCATGGGGGGGCAGAGCGATAATTCACCCCTCCACTTT